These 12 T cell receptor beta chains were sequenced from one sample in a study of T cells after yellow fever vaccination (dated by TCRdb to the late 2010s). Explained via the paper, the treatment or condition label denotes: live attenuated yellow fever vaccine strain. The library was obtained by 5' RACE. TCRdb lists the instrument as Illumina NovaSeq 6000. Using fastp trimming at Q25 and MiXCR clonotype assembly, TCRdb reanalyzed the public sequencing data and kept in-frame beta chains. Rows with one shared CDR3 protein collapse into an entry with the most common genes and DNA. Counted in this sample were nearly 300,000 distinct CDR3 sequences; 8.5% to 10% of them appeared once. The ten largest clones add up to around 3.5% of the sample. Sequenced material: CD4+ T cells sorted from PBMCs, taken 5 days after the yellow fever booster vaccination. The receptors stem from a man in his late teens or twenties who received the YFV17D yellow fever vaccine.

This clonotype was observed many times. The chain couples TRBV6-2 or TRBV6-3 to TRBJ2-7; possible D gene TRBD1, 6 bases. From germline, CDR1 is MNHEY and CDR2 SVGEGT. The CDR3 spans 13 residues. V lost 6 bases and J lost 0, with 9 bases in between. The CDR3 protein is CASSGQSSYEQYV. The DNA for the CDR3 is TGTGCCAGCAGCGGACAGAGCTCCTACGAGCAGTACGTC.

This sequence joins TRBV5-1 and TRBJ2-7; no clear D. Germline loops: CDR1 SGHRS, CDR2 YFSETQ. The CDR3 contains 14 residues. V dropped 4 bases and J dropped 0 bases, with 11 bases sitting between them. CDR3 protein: CASSPGGDSYEQYV. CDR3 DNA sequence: TGCGCCAGCAGCCCGGGTGGGGACTCCTACGAGCAGTACGTC.

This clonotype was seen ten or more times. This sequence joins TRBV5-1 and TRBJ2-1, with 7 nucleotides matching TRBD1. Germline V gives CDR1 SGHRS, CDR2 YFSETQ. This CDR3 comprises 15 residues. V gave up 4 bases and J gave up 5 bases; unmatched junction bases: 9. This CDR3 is CASSPLPGQNNEQFF. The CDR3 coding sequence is TGCGCCAGCAGCCCACTCCCGGGACAGAACAATGAGCAGTTCTTC.

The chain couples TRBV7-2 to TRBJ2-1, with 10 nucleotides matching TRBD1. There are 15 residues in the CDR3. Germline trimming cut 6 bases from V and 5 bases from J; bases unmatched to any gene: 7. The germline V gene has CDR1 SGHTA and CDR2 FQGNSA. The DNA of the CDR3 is TGTGCCAGCAGTTCCCGGACAGGGGGACACAATGAGCAGTTCTTC. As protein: CASSSRTGGHNEQFF.

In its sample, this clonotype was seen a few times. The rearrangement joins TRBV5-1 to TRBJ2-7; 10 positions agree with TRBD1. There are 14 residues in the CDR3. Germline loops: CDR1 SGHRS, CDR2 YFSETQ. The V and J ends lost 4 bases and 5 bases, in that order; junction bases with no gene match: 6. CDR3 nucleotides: TGCGCCAGCAGCCAGACAGGGGGCAGAGACGAGCAGTACTTC. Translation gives CASSQTGGRDEQYF.

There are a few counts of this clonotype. CDR3: CASSLGIVRGRATEAFF. The CDR3 DNA follows: TGTGCCAGCAGCTTAGGCATTGTCAGGGGAAGGGCTACTGAAGCTTTCTTT. The rearrangement uses TRBV7-8 and TRBJ1-1, with D possibly TRBD1 on 6 matching bases. The V and J ends lost 1 base and 5 bases respectively, with 20 bases between them. The CDR3 has 17 amino acids. The germline gives CDR1 SGHVS, CDR2 FQNEAQ.

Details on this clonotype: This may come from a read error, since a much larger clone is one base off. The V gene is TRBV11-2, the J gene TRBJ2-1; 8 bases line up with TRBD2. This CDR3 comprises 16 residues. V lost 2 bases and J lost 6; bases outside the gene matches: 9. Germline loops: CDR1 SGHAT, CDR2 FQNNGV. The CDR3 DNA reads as TGTGCCAGCAGCTTAATCTCTGGCGGGGGGAGCAATGAGCAGTTCTTC. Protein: CASSLISGGGSNEQFF.

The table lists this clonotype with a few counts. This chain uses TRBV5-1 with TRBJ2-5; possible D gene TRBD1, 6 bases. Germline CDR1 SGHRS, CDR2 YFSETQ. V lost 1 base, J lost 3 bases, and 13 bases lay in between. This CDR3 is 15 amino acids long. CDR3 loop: CASSLTGSGEETQYF. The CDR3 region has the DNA TGCGCCAGCAGCTTGACAGGGTCCGGCGAAGAGACCCAGTACTTC. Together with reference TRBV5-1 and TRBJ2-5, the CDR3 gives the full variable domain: KAGVTQTPRYLIKTRGQQVTLSCSPISGHRSVSWYQQTPGQGLQFLFEYFSETQRNKGNFPGRFSGRQFSNSRSEMNVSTLELGDSALYLCASSLTGSGEETQYFGPGTRLLVL.

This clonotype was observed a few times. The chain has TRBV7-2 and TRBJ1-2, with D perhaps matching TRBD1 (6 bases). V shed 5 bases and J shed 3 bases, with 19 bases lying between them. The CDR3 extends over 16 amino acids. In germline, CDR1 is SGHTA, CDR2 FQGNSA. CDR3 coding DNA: TGTGCCAGCAGCCTAGGGGGGATGGCCGGGGACTATGGCTACACCTTC. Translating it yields CASSLGGMAGDYGYTF.

The CDR3 region is CASHGTGEGQPQHF. The CDR3 DNA is TGTGCCAGCCATGGGACAGGGGAAGGGCAGCCCCAGCATTTT. This chain connects TRBV6-5 to TRBJ1-5; 10 nucleotides agree with TRBD1. This CDR3 contains 14 residues. Germline-derived CDR1 and CDR2 are MNHEY and SVGAGI. The V segment lost 8 bases and the J segment 7 bases; nucleotides outside the gene matches: 8.

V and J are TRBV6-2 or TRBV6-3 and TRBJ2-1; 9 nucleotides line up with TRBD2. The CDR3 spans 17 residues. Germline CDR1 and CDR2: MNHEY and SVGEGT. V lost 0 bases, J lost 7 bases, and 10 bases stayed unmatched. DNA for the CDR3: TGTGCCAGCAGTTACTCGATGCGGGGGGGCCGTGGGAATGAGCAGTTCTTC. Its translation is CASSYSMRGGRGNEQFF.

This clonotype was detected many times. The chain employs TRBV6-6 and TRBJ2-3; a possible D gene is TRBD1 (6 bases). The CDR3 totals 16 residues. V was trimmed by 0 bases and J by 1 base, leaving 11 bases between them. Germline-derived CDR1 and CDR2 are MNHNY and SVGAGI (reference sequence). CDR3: CASSYSARQGTDTQYF. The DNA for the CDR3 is TGTGCCAGCAGTTACTCGGCTAGACAGGGCACAGATACGCAGTATTTT.